This is a list of T cell receptor beta chains from one sample in a study of blood T cell repertoires in COVID-19. The data were produced by immunoSEQ multiplex PCR, yet TCRdb's version contains in-frame clones alone and is incomplete. The repertoire holds 65,000 to 70,000 clones, with roughly 80% as singletons. The source material was peripheral blood. Receptor source: a man between 60 and 75 years old with acute or convalescent COVID-19. Each CDR3 is given with its conserved first and last residue. The D gene is left open where the match is weak. The size entry is marked missing in some rows and otherwise reads once, few, many or a size class.

>TRBV6-6|TRBJ2-7|TRBD2|-
TGTGCCAGCAGTTCCACTATGCTAGCGGCCTACGAGCAGTACTTC
CASSSTMLAAYEQYF
>TRBV19|TRBJ1-6|TRBD1|-
TGTGCCAGTAGTGCCCGGGACAGGGGTTCCAATAATTCACCCCTCCACTTT
CASSARDRGSNNSPLHF
>TRBV11-2|TRBJ1-2|TRBD1|-
TGTGCCAGCAGCTTAGATACGTCCCAGGGGGCTGGCTACACCTTC
CASSLDTSQGAGYTF
>TRBV6-6|TRBJ1-4|-|few
TGTGCCAGCAGTGGGACATCACGAAATGAAAAACTGTTTTTT
CASSGTSRNEKLFF
>TRBV29-1|TRBJ1-5|TRBD1|-
TGCAGCGTTGGCTGGACAGGGGCCAATCAGCCCCAGCATTTT
CSVGWTGANQPQHF
>TRBV10-3|TRBJ1-1|TRBD1|-
TGTGCCATCAGCCCCAAGGGGGACAGAGGAGCTTTCTTT
CAISPKGDRGAFF
>TRBV6-5|TRBJ1-6|TRBD1|-
TGTGCCAGCAGTTTCTCGGGACAGGGGGCTAATTCACCCCTCCACTTT
CASSFSGQGANSPLHF
>TRBV2|TRBJ2-3|TRBD1|-
TGTGCCAGCAGTGGATCCGGGACAGGGTACACAGATACGCAGTATTTT
CASSGSGTGYTDTQYF
>TRBV7-2|TRBJ2-1|TRBD2|-
TGTGCCAGCAGCTCCCTCGGGAGGGGTTCCTACAATGAGCAGTTCTTC
CASSSLGRGSYNEQFF
>TRBV6-6|TRBJ2-7|TRBD1|-
TGTGCCAGCAGGGACCCAGGACAGGTACCCTACGAGCAGTACTTC
CASRDPGQVPYEQYF
>TRBV19|TRBJ2-1|TRBD2|-
TGTGCCAGTAGTATCGGGGAGGGTGAGCAGTTCTTC
CASSIGEGEQFF
>TRBV6-5|TRBJ2-7|-|once
TGTGCCAGCAGTTACTATCAGGGCCCCTACGAGCAGTACTTC
CASSYYQGPYEQYF
>TRBV20-1|TRBJ2-5|TRBD1|-
TGCAGTGCTAGTCGTCTACAGGGGTTTGGAGAGACCCAGTACTTC
CSASRLQGFGETQYF
>TRBV7-2|TRBJ2-5|-|once
TGTGCCAGCAGCTTAGAAGGACAGGAGACCCAGTACTTC
CASSLEGQETQYF
>TRBV7-3|TRBJ2-5|-|-
TGTGCCAGCAGCTTCAGGGGCGGGACCCAGTACTTC
CASSFRGGTQYF
>TRBV21-1|TRBJ1-6|-|-
TGTGCCAGCAGCAAAGGTGGGACAGTTGACCTAGAGATCCATTCACCCCTCCACTTT
CASSKGGTVDLEIHSPLHF
>TRBV5-1|TRBJ2-1|TRBD1|-
TGCGCCAGCAGCGGGGGACAGGGGTTGGTCAATGAGCAGTTCTTC
CASSGGQGLVNEQFF
>TRBV15|TRBJ2-2|-|-
TGTGCCACCAGCAGAACAGAAACCGGGGAGCTGTTTTTT
CATSRTETGELFF
>TRBV5-1|TRBJ1-6|TRBD1|-
TGCGCCAGCAGCCCGGGACAGCAACGTCGACCATATAATTCACCCCTCCACTTT
CASSPGQQRRPYNSPLHF
>TRBV20-1|TRBJ2-5|-|once
TGCAGTGCTAGTGGGGTGCTAGCAGCCCAGACCCAGTACTTC
CSASGVLAAQTQYF
>TRBV7-8|TRBJ2-5|TRBD2|-
TGTGCCAGCAGCTCCGGGACTAGTTTCGAAGAGACCCAGTACTTC
CASSSGTSFEETQYF
>TRBV7-3|TRBJ1-1|-|-
TGTGCCAGCAGCCCCAGTGGGGCAGGGTATAGTGAAGCTTTCTTT
CASSPSGAGYSEAFF
>TRBV7-2|TRBJ2-1|-|-
TGTGCCAGCAGCCTAGGGGAGTACAATGAGCAGTTCTTC
CASSLGEYNEQFF
>TRBV6-2/TRBV6-3|TRBJ1-1|-|-
TGTGCCAGCAGTTACCCAGGTGAAGCTTTCTTT
CASSYPGEAFF
>TRBV7-3|TRBJ1-1|-|few
TGTGCCAGCAGCTTAAATGGACAGCAGAACACTGAAGCTTTCTTT
CASSLNGQQNTEAFF
>TRBV7-3|TRBJ1-6|-|-
TGTGCCAGCAGCTTAGAGAGGTCCTATAATTCACCCCTCCACTTT
CASSLERSYNSPLHF
>TRBV6-5|TRBJ1-5|-|-
TGTGCCAGCAGAAGTCAGCGGAATCAGCCCCAGCATTTT
CASRSQRNQPQHF
>TRBV11-2|TRBJ1-5|TRBD1|-
TGTGCCAGCAGCTTCGTCCCCGGACAGGGTGGCAATCAGCCCCAGCATTTT
CASSFVPGQGGNQPQHF
>TRBV5-1|TRBJ2-2|TRBD1|-
TGCGCCAGCAGCATGGGACAGGGGAACACCGGGGAGCTGTTTTTT
CASSMGQGNTGELFF
>TRBV2|TRBJ1-5|-|-
TGTGCCAGCAGTGAATGGGCAGGCCGTGATCAGCCCCAGCATTTT
CASSEWAGRDQPQHF
>TRBV3-1/TRBV3-2|TRBJ1-3|-|once
TGTGCCAGCGAGGCCTCTGGAAACACCATATATTTT
CASEASGNTIYF
>TRBV6-5|TRBJ1-5|-|-
TGTGCCAGCAGTCACTACAGGAATCAGCCCCAGCATTTT
CASSHYRNQPQHF
>TRBV7-9|TRBJ2-3|TRBD1|-
TGTGCCACCAGGACAGGAGATACGCAGTATTTT
CATRTGDTQYF
>TRBV5-1|TRBJ2-7|TRBD2|-
TGCGCCAGCAGCTTTGGACTAGGGGTCTCCTACGAGCAGTACTTC
CASSFGLGVSYEQYF
>TRBV15|TRBJ1-5|-|-
TGTGCCACCAGCAGAGAGTTAGGGGGAGATCAGCCCCAGCATTTT
CATSRELGGDQPQHF
>TRBV5-4|TRBJ2-5|-|-
TGTGCCAGCAGCTTTACAGAGCACCAAGAGACCCAGTACTTC
CASSFTEHQETQYF
>TRBV3-1/TRBV3-2|TRBJ2-5|-|-
TGTGCCAGCAGCCGCAAATCAGGGAACGGAGAGACCCAGTACTTC
CASSRKSGNGETQYF
>TRBV5-1|TRBJ1-1|-|few
TGCGCCAGCAGCCCCTGGGGGGGGGCGGAAACTGAAGCTTTCTTT
CASSPWGGAETEAFF
>TRBV5-1|TRBJ2-1|-|-
TGCGCCAGCAGCTTGGCGGAACCCTTACAGCATGAGCAGTTCTTC
CASSLAEPLQHEQFF
>TRBV6-1|TRBJ1-1|-|-
TGTGCCAGCAGTGAAACAGGGCGGGCGGACACTGAAGCTTTCTTT
CASSETGRADTEAFF
>TRBV4-1|TRBJ2-3|-|-
TGCGCCAGCAGCCAAGACCATAGCACAGATACGCAGTATTTT
CASSQDHSTDTQYF
>TRBV12-2|TRBJ1-2|-|once
TGTGCAAGTCGCTTAGCGTATCGGGACAGGGGGCGCGGCAACTATGGCTACACCTTC
CASRLAYRDRGRGNYGYTF
>TRBV6-5|TRBJ2-3|-|-
TGTGCCAGCAGTTACTGGTGGGGGCGAGGCACAGATACGCAGTATTTT
CASSYWWGRGTDTQYF
>TRBV27|TRBJ1-4|-|once
TGTGCCAGCAGTTGGCGGGGGAATGAAAAACTGTTTTTT
CASSWRGNEKLFF
>TRBV2|TRBJ1-4|TRBD1|-
TGTGCCAGCAAACCCGGGACAGCGGGGGGTGAAAAACTGTTTTTT
CASKPGTAGGEKLFF
>TRBV4-1|TRBJ2-7|-|few
TGCGCCAGCAGCCAAGAAGCGACTCCCGGCGAGCAGTACTTC
CASSQEATPGEQYF
>TRBV5-4|TRBJ1-2|TRBD1|-
TGTGCCAGCAGCCTGGACAGGGGATACTATGGCTACACCTTC
CASSLDRGYYGYTF
>TRBV5-4|TRBJ1-3|-|-
TGTGCCAGCAGCAAAACAGGTAGCTCTGGAAACACCATATATTTT
CASSKTGSSGNTIYF
>TRBV6-6|TRBJ2-3|TRBD1|-
TGTGCCAGCAGCTCCGACAGGGCGAGCACAGATACGCAGTATTTT
CASSSDRASTDTQYF
>TRBV9|TRBJ2-5|TRBD2|-
TGTGCCAGCAGCCCCGGACTAGCCAAAGAGACCCAGTACTTC
CASSPGLAKETQYF
>TRBV7-7|TRBJ2-1|TRBD2|-
TGTGCTAGCAGCTTTAGCGGGGGAACCACCTACAATGAGCAGTTCTTC
CASSFSGGTTYNEQFF
>TRBV7-2|TRBJ1-5|-|-
TGTGCCAGCAGCTTTCGCGGAGGGGGCAATCAGCCCCAGCATTTT
CASSFRGGGNQPQHF
>TRBV5-1|TRBJ1-1|-|few
TGCGCCAGCAGCTTGGGGGACACCCGGTACACTGAAGCTTTCTTT
CASSLGDTRYTEAFF